The next 32 T cell receptor beta chains were all read from a single sample in a study of human T cells and chemical hapten exposure. Each CDR3 protein gets one entry after TCRdb re-called the RACE reads with MiXCR. The table includes under 40,000 distinct CDR3 sequences, 5% to 8% detected once. This sample's time point: patch test 1, 2 weeks after DPC sensitization. The treatment denotes: therapeutic diphenylcyclopropenone sensitization with weekly scalp DPC. Blood, whole and unfractionated, served as the source for total RNA extraction. Specimen: whole blood, collected in connection with sensitization to the hapten diphenylcyclopropenone (DPC). These receptors were obtained from a woman in her thirties with alopecia areata. Some clones in this sample may be carry-over from other donors' samples.

This clonotype was found a few times. J is TRBJ2-1 and V is TRBV5-4; TRBD2 might be the D (6 bases). Trimming removed 2 bases from V and 7 bases from J, with 13 bases in between. The germline V gene encodes CDR1 SGHNT and CDR2 YYREEE (reference sequence). The CDR3 has 14 amino acids. The CDR3 is CASSFPGLQNEQFF. The CDR3 DNA reads TGTGCCAGCAGCTTCCCGGGACTCCAAAATGAGCAGTTCTTC.

J is TRBJ2-3 and V is TRBV12-3 or TRBV12-4; D gene unclear. Trimming stripped 7 bases from V and 1 base from J, with 15 bases between. The CDR3 has 15 residues. The CDR3 nucleotides are TGTGCCAGCACCCCCTTCAGTATGGGCACAGATACGCAGTATTTT. Translating gives CASTPFSMGTDTQYF.

This clonotype was counted many times. The V call is TRBV13, the J call TRBJ1-6; D uncertain. Trimming took off 5 bases at V and 10 bases at J, with 12 bases between the two ends. CDR1 is PRHDT, CDR2 FYEKMQ, per germline (reference sequence). CDR3 length: 13 residues. CDR3 amino acids: CASSPAMESPLHF. As DNA, the CDR3 is TGTGCCAGCAGCCCCGCTATGGAGTCACCCCTCCACTTT. Based on the CDR3 plus reference TRBV13 and TRBJ1-6, the full variable domain is AAGVIQSPRHLIKEKRETATLKCYPIPRHDTVYWYQQGPGQDPQFLISFYEKMQSDKGSIPDRFSAQQFSDYHSELNMSSLELGDSALYFCASSPAMESPLHFGNGTRLTVT.

In this sample, this clonotype turned up many times. This sequence joins TRBV12-3 or TRBV12-4 and TRBJ2-6; D gene ambiguous. The CDR3 has 15 amino acids. Trimming pared 3 bases from V and 0 bases from J, leaving 6 bases between. The CDR3 bases are TGTGCCAGCAGTTTTATTAGCTCTGGGGCCAACGTCCTGACTTTC. Amino acid sequence: CASSFISSGANVLTF.

This clonotype was seen more than once but under ten times. This CDR3 is CASSDVQGFNSPLHF. For the CDR3, the DNA is TGTGCCAGCAGTGATGTACAGGGATTTAATTCACCCCTCCACTTT. The chain joins TRBV25-1 to TRBJ1-6; D may be TRBD1 (6 bases). The CDR3 has 15 residues. Germline CDR1 and CDR2: MGHDK and SYGVNS. The ends were cut back, 3 bases at V and 6 bases at J, with 12 bases in the middle.

V and J are TRBV10-2 and TRBJ2-2, with D possibly being TRBD2 (6 bases). V shed 6 bases and J shed 4 bases, with 15 bases lying between them. CDR3 length: 15 residues. Germline V gene lookup returns CDR1 WSHSY and CDR2 SAAADI. This CDR3 is CASRESGWGTGELFF. The CDR3 DNA sequence: TGCGCCAGCAGGGAGAGCGGGTGGGGCACCGGGGAGCTGTTTTTT.

This clonotype was counted between two and nine times. This rearrangement joins TRBV28 to TRBJ2-7; a possible D gene is TRBD2 (5 bases). The CDR3 extends over 11 amino acids. Trimming removed 5 bases at V and 11 bases at J, with 13 bases between. Germline V gene lookup returns CDR1 MDHEN and CDR2 SYDVKM. The CDR3 DNA sequence: TGTGCCAGCAGTCAGGACTGGTTTGAGTACTTC. Its translation: CASSQDWFEYF. The complete variable domain, with remaining parts taken from reference TRBV28 and TRBJ2-7, reads DVKVTQSSRYLVKRTGEKVFLECVQDMDHENMFWYRQDPGLGLRLIYFSYDVKMKEKGDIPEGYSVSREKKERFSLILESASTNQTSMYLCASSQDWFEYFGPGTRLTVT.

This clonotype appeared many times. The rearrangement joins TRBV2 to TRBJ2-7; TRBD1 aligns across 9 bases. This CDR3 spans 18 amino acids. CDR1 is SNHLY and CDR2 is FYNNEI in the germline V gene. The V gene end was trimmed by 6 bases and the J gene end by 3 bases; junction bases not matched to a gene: 18. CDR3 DNA: TGTGCCAGCAGCTCAGGACAGGGGCTCTCCCCCACCCACTACGAGCAGTACTTC. Protein sequence: CASSSGQGLSPTHYEQYF.

Ten or more counts support this clonotype. The gene calls are TRBV6-5 and TRBJ1-6; TRBD1 might be the D (5 bases). V was cut by 1 base and J by 3 bases, with 16 bases left in between. This CDR3 spans 18 amino acids. Germline CDR1 and CDR2: MNHEY and SVGAGI. The DNA for the CDR3 is TGTGCCAGCAGTTACTACCCCCCCCCGGGACTCTATAATTCACCCCTCCACTTT. Protein: CASSYYPPPGLYNSPLHF.

The table lists this clonotype with many counts. V and J are TRBV18 and TRBJ1-3; 10 positions agree with TRBD1. The CDR3 contains 16 residues. From germline, CDR1 is KGHSH and CDR2 LQKENI. V trimming: 5 bases; J trimming: 5 bases; junction bases outside the gene matches: 9. The CDR3 DNA is TGTGCCAGCTCAATCGCGGGACAGGGGATTCGAAACACCATATATTTT. Translation: CASSIAGQGIRNTIYF.

A few counts support this clonotype. The chain uses TRBV14 and TRBJ1-2; TRBD1 matches at 7 bases. Looked up from germline, CDR1 is SGHDN and CDR2 is FVKESK. The ends lost 3 bases at V and 7 bases at J; junction bases unmatched: 11. The CDR3 is 15 residues long. CDR3 sequence reads: CASSQDQTGSGGYTF. The CDR3 coding sequence is TGTGCCAGCAGCCAGGATCAGACAGGGTCTGGTGGCTACACCTTC.

This clonotype was counted ten times or more. V usage is TRBV7-2 and J usage is TRBJ2-3, with TRBD2 matching 11 bases. Germline CDR1 reads SGHTA; CDR2 reads FQGNSA. The V and J ends lost 1 base and 3 bases, in that order; junction bases with no gene match: 3. The CDR3 has 16 residues. This chain's CDR3 is CASSLELAGATDTQYF. The CDR3 coding sequence is TGTGCCAGCAGCTTAGAACTAGCGGGGGCTACAGATACGCAGTATTTT.

This clonotype has a handful of counts. The chain recombines TRBV7-2 with TRBJ1-5; no firm D call. This CDR3 spans 12 amino acids. V lost 2 bases to trimming and J lost 7 bases, with 6 bases between them. CDR1 is SGHTA, CDR2 FQGNSA, per germline. The CDR3 sequence is CASSLTGQPQHF. CDR3 sequence (DNA): TGTGCCAGCAGCTTAACGGGCCAGCCCCAGCATTTT.

This clonotype came up a few times. This chain connects TRBV25-1 to TRBJ2-7, with D maybe TRBD1 (5 bases). Trimming took off 6 bases at V and 2 bases at J, with 14 bases between the two ends. Germline V gene data show CDR1 as MGHDK and CDR2 as SYGVNS. This CDR3 contains 14 residues. CDR3 DNA sequence: TGTGCCAGCAGGACAGATGACAATACCTACGAGCAGTACTTC. This gives the protein CASRTDDNTYEQYF.

In its sample, this clonotype was seen many times. V is TRBV6-5 and J is TRBJ2-1, with TRBD1 identical over 8 bases. The CDR3 is 15 residues long. CDR1 and CDR2 from the germline V gene are MNHEY and SVGAGI. Trimming took 4 bases from V and 0 from J; bases not matched to a gene: 2. Here the CDR3 reads CASSSTGGSYNEQFF. The CDR3 DNA reads as TGTGCCAGCAGTTCCACAGGGGGCTCCTACAATGAGCAGTTCTTC.

This clonotype has ten or more counts. V is TRBV27 and J is TRBJ2-6; TRBD2 aligns across 7 bases. The germline gives CDR1 MNHEY, CDR2 SMNVEV (reference sequence). The CDR3 length is 18 residues. V dropped 3 bases and J dropped 0; count of bases not matched to a gene: 8. CDR3 bases: TGTGCCAGCAGTTTGCGGGGGTCATCACACTCTGGGGCCAACGTCCTGACTTTC. This encodes CASSLRGSSHSGANVLTF.

This clonotype was detected ten times or more. The chain has TRBV7-8 and TRBJ1-4; unclear D gene. V lost 5 bases and J 8 bases, leaving 18 bases between the germline ends. From germline, CDR1 is SGHVS and CDR2 FQNEAQ. This CDR3 spans 15 amino acids. DNA of the CDR3: TGTGCCAGCAGCCAACCCGACCTGGTATGGGAAAAACTGTTTTTT. It is translated as CASSQPDLVWEKLFF.

In this sample, this clonotype turned up many times. The chain uses TRBV12-3 or TRBV12-4 and TRBJ1-2; 12 bases match TRBD1. The CDR3 length is 14 residues. The ends lost 5 bases at V and 7 bases at J; junction bases unmatched: 5. The CDR3 loop is CASSQGQGASGYTF. In nucleotides, the CDR3 is TGTGCCAGCAGTCAGGGACAGGGGGCCTCTGGCTACACCTTC.

Only a few counts were recorded for this clonotype. This chain connects TRBV7-3 to TRBJ1-1; no clear D gene. There are 15 residues in the CDR3. Germline V gives CDR1 SGHTA, CDR2 FQGTGA. With 0 bases removed from V and 1 base from J, the gap between germline ends came to 9 bases. The CDR3 DNA reads TGTGCCAGCAGCTTAACAGGGATGGGGAACACTGAAGCTTTCTTT. It encodes CASSLTGMGNTEAFF.

This clonotype was counted between two and nine times. This chain connects TRBV29-1 to TRBJ2-1, with a tentative D call TRBD2 (7 bases). Deletions cut 3 bases from V and 6 bases from J, with 12 bases between. This CDR3 is built from 13 residues. Germline CDR1 is SQVTM and CDR2 is ANQGSEA. The CDR3 region has the DNA TGCAGCGTTGAGGGGGGGGCGGGCAATGAGCAGTTCTTC. Its translation is CSVEGGAGNEQFF.

This chain uses TRBV5-1 with TRBJ1-1; D unresolved. CDR3 size: 12 residues. Between the trimmed V and J ends, which lost 1 base and 5 bases, there was a span of 6 bases. Germline V gene sequence: CDR1 SGHRS, CDR2 YFSETQ. The CDR3 DNA reads TGCGCCAGCAGCTTGAGGTCAACTGAAGCTTTCTTT. As protein: CASSLRSTEAFF.

The genes are TRBV3-1 and TRBJ1-1, with D unclear. CDR1 and CDR2 (germline): LGHDT, YNNKEL (reference sequence). The CDR3 loop spans 13 amino acids. V lost 0 bases and J 5 bases, leaving 7 bases between the germline ends. The CDR3 sequence is CASSQDLTTEAFF. Here the CDR3 DNA reads TGTGCCAGCAGCCAAGATCTCACTACTGAAGCTTTCTTT.

This clonotype appeared a few times. CDR3 nucleotides: TGTGCCAGCAGCTTAGCGGGGGTGCGGGGGGGCCTCCGCACAGATACGCAGTATTTT. Protein: CASSLAGVRGGLRTDTQYF. The chain employs TRBV7-2 and TRBJ2-3, with 9 bases lining up with TRBD2. This CDR3 has 19 residues. Looked up from germline, CDR1 is SGHTA and CDR2 is FQGNSA. Unmatched junction bases numbered 11, after V lost 0 bases and J lost 1 base.

As concerns this clonotype: A much larger clonotype is one base distant, so this may be a read error. V is TRBV18 and J is TRBJ2-1; D unclear. V lost 3 bases and J lost 10, with 10 bases in between. Germline CDR1 reads KGHSH; CDR2 reads LQKENI. The CDR3 is 12 residues long. The CDR3: CASSPHKKEQFF. The CDR3 region has the DNA TGTGCCAGCTCACCCCACAAGAAAGAGCAGTTCTTC.

For this clonotype: A much bigger clone sits one base away, suggesting this may be a read error. V and J are TRBV6-2 or TRBV6-3 and TRBJ2-7; D perhaps matches TRBD1 (6 bases). The CDR3 extends over 14 amino acids. CDR1 and CDR2 (germline): MNHEY, SVGEGT. CDR3 residues: CASSSHRDAYVQYF. The CDR3 coding sequence is TGTGCCAGCAGTTCCCACAGGGATGCCTACGTGCAGTACTTC.

The rearrangement uses TRBV2 and TRBJ1-5; 8 nucleotides line up with TRBD1. CDR3 length: 15 residues. J gave up 0 bases and V 5 bases, and 3 bases lay outside the gene matches. From germline, CDR1 is SNHLY and CDR2 FYNNEI. The CDR3 is CASSKTGDSNQPQHF. The CDR3 bases are TGTGCCAGCAGTAAGACAGGGGATAGCAATCAGCCCCAGCATTTT.

At least ten counts were recorded for this clonotype. The genes are TRBV5-4 and TRBJ2-7; possibly TRBD2 for D (5 bases). CDR3 length: 14 amino acids. Germline V gene sequence: CDR1 SGHNT, CDR2 YYREEE (reference sequence). Trimming removed 4 bases from V and 4 bases from J, with 15 bases in between. The CDR3 reads CASSQPGLRYEQYF. CDR3 bases: TGTGCCAGCAGCCAGCCGGGGTTGCGGTACGAGCAGTACTTC. Based on the CDR3 plus reference TRBV5-4 and TRBJ2-7, the full variable domain is ETGVTQSPTHLIKTRGQQVTLRCSSQSGHNTVSWYQQALGQGPQFIFQYYREEENGRGNFPPRFSGLQFPNYSSELNVNALELDDSALYLCASSQPGLRYEQYFGPGTRLTVT.

This clonotype was seen a few times. The gene calls are TRBV7-8 and TRBJ2-5, with D perhaps matching TRBD1 or TRBD2 (5 bases each). V was trimmed by 5 bases and J by 1 base, leaving 14 bases between them. Per the germline V gene, CDR1 is SGHVS and CDR2 is FQNEAQ. The CDR3 is 15 amino acids. In nucleotides, the CDR3 is TGTGCCAGCAGCGGATGGGACGGATCCCAAGAGACCCAGTACTTC. Encoded protein: CASSGWDGSQETQYF.

This chain links TRBV7-2 with TRBJ2-1; 10 bases agree with TRBD2. The CDR3 is made up of 13 amino acids. The V gene end was trimmed by 1 base and the J gene end by 15 bases; junction bases not matched to a gene: 6. The germline V gene has CDR1 SGHTA and CDR2 FQGNSA. The CDR3 region is CASSLDPSGGVFF. The CDR3 nucleotides are TGTGCCAGCAGCTTAGATCCCAGCGGGGGGGTGTTCTTC.

At least ten counts were recorded for this clonotype. The rearrangement uses TRBV2 and TRBJ2-6; 9 nucleotides match TRBD1. J was trimmed by 1 base and V by 7 bases; bases with no gene match: 8. The CDR3 contains 17 residues. Germline V gives CDR1 SNHLY, CDR2 FYNNEI. This chain's CDR3 is CASNSGQGPSGANVLTF. The DNA of the CDR3 is TGTGCCAGCAATTCTGGACAGGGGCCGTCTGGGGCCAACGTCCTGACTTTC.

This clonotype was detected ten times or more. The CDR3 spells CASSELNGGRYNEQFF. CDR3 bases: TGTGCCAGCAGTGAGCTAAACGGGGGTCGCTACAATGAGCAGTTCTTC. The chain employs TRBV25-1 and TRBJ2-1, with TRBD2 as a possible D gene (6 bases). The CDR3 is made up of 16 amino acids. CDR1 is MGHDK, CDR2 SYGVNS, per germline. With 3 bases removed from V and 3 bases from J, the gap between germline ends came to 15 bases. The whole variable domain, filled in from reference TRBV25-1 and TRBJ2-1, reads EADIYQTPRYLVIGTGKKITLECSQTMGHDKMYWYQQDPGMELHLIHYSYGVNSTEKGDLSSESTVSRIRTEHFPLTLESARPSHTSQYLCASSELNGGRYNEQFFGPGTRLTVL.

This clonotype was recorded at least ten times. The chain combines TRBV20-1 with TRBJ1-1; D perhaps matches TRBD1 (6 bases). The V gene lost 5 bases and the J gene lost 1 base, with 14 bases spanning the gap. In germline, CDR1 is DFQATT, CDR2 SNEGSKA (reference sequence). The CDR3 totals 14 residues. The CDR3: CSAPPDRRNTEAFF. Here the CDR3 DNA reads TGCAGTGCTCCACCGGACAGAAGGAACACTGAAGCTTTCTTT.